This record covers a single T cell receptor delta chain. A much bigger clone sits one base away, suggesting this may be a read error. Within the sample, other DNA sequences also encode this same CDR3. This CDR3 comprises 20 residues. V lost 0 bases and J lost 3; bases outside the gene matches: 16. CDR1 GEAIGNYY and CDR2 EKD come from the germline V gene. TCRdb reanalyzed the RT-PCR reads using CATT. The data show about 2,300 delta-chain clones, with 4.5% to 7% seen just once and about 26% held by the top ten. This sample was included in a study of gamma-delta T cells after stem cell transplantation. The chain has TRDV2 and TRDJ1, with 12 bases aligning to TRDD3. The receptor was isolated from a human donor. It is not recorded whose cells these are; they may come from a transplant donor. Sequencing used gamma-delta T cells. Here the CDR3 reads CACDTLGTGGYQESSDKLIF. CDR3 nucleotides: TGTGCCTGTGACACCCTGGGTACTGGGGGATACCAGGAGTCGTCCGATAAACTCATCTTT.